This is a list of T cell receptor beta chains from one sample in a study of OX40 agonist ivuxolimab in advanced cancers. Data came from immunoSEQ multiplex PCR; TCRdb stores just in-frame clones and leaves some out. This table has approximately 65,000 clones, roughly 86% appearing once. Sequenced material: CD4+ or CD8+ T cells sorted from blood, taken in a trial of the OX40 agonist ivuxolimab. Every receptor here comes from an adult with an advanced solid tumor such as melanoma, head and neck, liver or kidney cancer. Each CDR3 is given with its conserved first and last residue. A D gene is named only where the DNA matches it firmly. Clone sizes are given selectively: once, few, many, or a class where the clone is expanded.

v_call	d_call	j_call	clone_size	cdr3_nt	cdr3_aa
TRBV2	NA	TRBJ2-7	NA	TGTGCCAGCAGCCCGGGCCGCTACGAGCAGTACTTC	CASSPGRYEQYF
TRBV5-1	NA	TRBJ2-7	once	TGCGCCAGCAGCTTGGCCGACGGCGAGCAGTACTTC	CASSLADGEQYF
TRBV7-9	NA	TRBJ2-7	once	TGTGCCAGCAGTCCAGGCAGGGACTCCTACGAGCAGTACTTC	CASSPGRDSYEQYF
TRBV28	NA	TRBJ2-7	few	TGTGCCAGCAGTTTACGCGGGGGCGGGCCGGGCGAGCAGTACTTC	CASSLRGGGPGEQYF
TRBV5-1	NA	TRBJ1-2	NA	TGCGCCAGCAGCCCCTTTGGAGAGCGCCCCGGGGACTATGGCTACACCTTC	CASSPFGERPGDYGYTF
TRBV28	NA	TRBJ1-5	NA	TGTGCCAGCAGTTTAGTGTTGGGAGGTCAGCCCCAGCATTTT	CASSLVLGGQPQHF
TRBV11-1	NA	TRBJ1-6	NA	TGTGCCAGCAGTGGGTTTGGGAATTCACCCCTCCACTTT	CASSGFGNSPLHF
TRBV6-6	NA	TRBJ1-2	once	TGTGCCAGCAGGACGACAGGAGGGGACTATGGCTACACCTTC	CASRTTGGDYGYTF
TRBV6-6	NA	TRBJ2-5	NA	TGTGCCAGCAGTTACTCCCCCCAAGAGACCCAGTACTTC	CASSYSPQETQYF
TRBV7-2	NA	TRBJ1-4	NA	TGTGCCAGCAGCTTAGAAACAGGGCAACTGTTTTTT	CASSLETGQLFF
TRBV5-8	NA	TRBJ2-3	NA	TGTGCCAGCAGCCTAGACAGAGATACGCAGTATTTT	CASSLDRDTQYF
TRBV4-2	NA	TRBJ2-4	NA	TGTGCCAGCAGCCAAGAAGGGGGGACCATTCAGTACTTC	CASSQEGGTIQYF
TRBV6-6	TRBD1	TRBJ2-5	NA	TGTGCCAGCAGTGGGGACAGAAAGGAGACCCAGTACTTC	CASSGDRKETQYF
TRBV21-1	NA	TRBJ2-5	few	TGTGCCAGCAGCAAAAGAGGAGCGGGATTACGGAGGACCCAGTACTTC	CASSKRGAGLRRTQYF
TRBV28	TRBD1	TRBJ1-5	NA	TGTGCCAGCAGGGTACAGGGGGCTAATCAGCCCCAGCATTTT	CASRVQGANQPQHF
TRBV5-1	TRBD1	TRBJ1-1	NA	TGCGCCAGCAGCAAGGACAGGGGGCAGGGCACTGAAGCTTTCTTT	CASSKDRGQGTEAFF
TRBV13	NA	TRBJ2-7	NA	TGTGCCAGCAGCTTGAGGAGGCAGGGATCCTACGAGCAGTACTTC	CASSLRRQGSYEQYF
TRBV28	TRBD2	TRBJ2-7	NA	TGTGCCAGCAGCAGCCGGGACCCGGGGGGCTCCTACGAGCAGTACTTC	CASSSRDPGGSYEQYF
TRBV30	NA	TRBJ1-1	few	TGTGCCTGGAGTGTAATATCTGAAGCTTTCTTT	CAWSVISEAFF
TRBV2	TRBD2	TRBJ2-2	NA	TGTGCCAGCAATGGGCTAGCGGGAGTTGTAAGCGGGGAGCTGTTTTTT	CASNGLAGVVSGELFF